This T cell receptor (beta chain) was profiled in a study of blood T cell repertoires in COVID-19 (dated by TCRdb to 2019 to 2021). Broadly, across the study: The collaborator samples originated in the United States, Italy and Spain and spanned the acute and convalescent phases of COVID-19. The samples were drawn from the first 160 participants of the ongoing ImmuneRACE study and from over a thousand subjects provided by 6 global collaborators. Nearly every sample came with metadata listing a de-identified subject ID, COVID-19 status, age in years and sex. Deeply sampled blood TCRbeta repertoires from subjects exposed to, actively infected with, or recovered from COVID-19 were included in the dataset. Where HLA class I and class II types were available, the types were taken from metadata supplied by the sample provider, not from assay-based typing. The repertoires were released in a freely available public database meant as a resource for research on the immune response to SARS-CoV-2. The material from the prospective study consisted of cDNA or gDNA derived from T cells, B-cell-depleted T cells, or PBMCs.

Looking up the germline V gene (reference sequence) yields CDR1 MNHEY and CDR2 SMNVEV. Between the V and J ends, shortened by 6 bases and 4 bases respectively, the junction contains 16 bases. The CDR3 holds 15 amino acids from the cysteine to the phenylalanine. Only CDR3 DNA is held: 45 bases, read in frame from base 1. Each collaborating institution followed its own protocols to collect whole blood in K2EDTA tubes. For TCRbeta analysis, collaborators shipped samples in one of three forms: frozen whole blood, isolated PBMCs, or DNA extracted from either of those sample types. What the study reported, not specific to this receptor: Clinical and demographic metadata were provided uncurated, with the amount varying by source and participant.

The immunoSEQ Assay, a bias-controlled multiplex PCR, was used to amplify TCRbeta CDR3 regions from genomic DNA. Turning to the authors' computational methods: Nucleated cell counts per sample were estimated from amplification of reference gene primers within the assay. Sequence reads were collapsed and filtered to measure the absolute abundance of every unique TCRbeta CDR3 rearrangement. For each sample, productive Simpson clonality was calculated as the square root of Simpson's diversity index across productive rearrangements. This immuneACCESS table, as held by TCRdb, lists in-frame sequences with V and J called but not all clones. Of the missing ones, under half trace to an unresolved V gene in checked studies; the others have no known cause. The D gene and trimming were derived from the DNA, and the V and J assignments and clone size from that table. The sample data list about 110,000 clones, and approximately 90% of these were observed just once. Of the sample, approximately 1.1% is held by the ten largest clones.

With respect to this clone: This clone's antigen is unknown. No much larger clone is present one base from it, and per-base qualities are unavailable.

The chain employs TRBV27 and TRBJ2-1, with TRBD1 tentatively as D gene (6 bases match). Input material: peripheral blood. This clonotype was sampled from a human donor in a cohort sampled during active COVID-19. The nucleotide sequence reads as follows: TGTGCCAGCAGCCCGCAGGGGACCAAATACAATGAGCAGTTCTTC. Its translation reads: CASSPQGTKYNEQFF.